Shown below are 9 T cell receptor beta chains from a single sample sequenced in a study of tissue T cells after allogeneic stem cell transplantation. Produced via immunoSEQ multiplex PCR; TCRdb's table is partial and in-frame only. This sample has about 3,700 clones, with 59% found just once. Sequencing used tissue from the ileum, obtained at autopsy. Source of these receptors: a male donor older than 55 with lung cancer.

This clone came up a few times. This chain joins TRBV6-5 and TRBJ1-4; D remains unclear. Germline assignment: CDR1 MNHEY and CDR2 SVGAGI. This CDR3 spans 14 amino acids. Trimming took 8 bases from V and 2 from J, leaving 12 bases between them. The CDR3 sequence is CASCPSETNEKLFF. The CDR3 region has the DNA TGTGCCAGCTGTCCCAGCGAGACTAATGAAAAACTGTTTTTT.

The chain is built from TRBV4-3 and TRBJ2-2; perhaps D is TRBD1 or TRBD2 (6 bases each). Deletions cut 1 base from V and 4 bases from J, with 16 bases between. The CDR3 is made up of 17 amino acids. In germline, CDR1 is LGHNA, CDR2 YSLEER. CDR3: CASSQGGLGGSTGELFF. Here the CDR3 DNA reads TGCGCCAGCAGCCAAGGGGGGCTGGGGGGAAGCACCGGGGAGCTGTTTTTT.

The V call is TRBV11-2, the J call TRBJ2-7; 11 nucleotides match TRBD1. The J segment lost 7 bases and the V segment lost 4 bases, leaving 9 bases of the junction unmatched. Germline V gene data show CDR1 as SGHAT and CDR2 as FQNNGV. The CDR3 is 15 amino acids. The CDR3 spells CASSSAGQGDLEQYF. CDR3 coding DNA: TGTGCCAGCAGCTCTGCGGGACAGGGGGACTTAGAGCAGTACTTC. The full variable domain, with the rest looked up from reference TRBV11-2 and TRBJ2-7, is EAGVAQSPRYKIIEKRQSVAFWCNPISGHATLYWYQQILGQGPKLLIQFQNNGVVDDSQLPKDRFSAERLKGVDSTLKIQPAKLEDSAVYLCASSSAGQGDLEQYFGPGTRLTVT.

The chain links TRBV29-1 to TRBJ2-3, with 8 positions matching TRBD2. The germline CDR1 and CDR2 sequences are SQVTM and ANQGSEA. This CDR3 comprises 12 residues. V was pared by 7 bases and J by 4 bases, with 4 bases of the junction left unmatched. CDR3 in amino acids: CSGRGDSDTQYF. CDR3 sequence (DNA): TGCAGCGGGCGGGGGGATTCAGATACGCAGTATTTT.

The gene calls are TRBV4-3 and TRBJ2-3; D gene ambiguous. V was trimmed by 0 bases and J by 8 bases, leaving 12 bases between them. This CDR3 is 14 amino acids long. The V gene's germline CDR1 is LGHNA and CDR2 YSLEER. The CDR3, as DNA: TGCGCCAGCAGCCAAGAAACCTCAGCAGGTACGCAGTATTTT. Encoded protein: CASSQETSAGTQYF.

In its sample, this clone was seen once. The rearrangement joins TRBV19 to TRBJ1-5; D is unresolved. Trimming cost V 8 bases and J 1 base, with 12 bases left between them. From germline, CDR1 is LNHDA and CDR2 SQIVND (reference sequence). The CDR3 has 14 residues. DNA for the CDR3: TGTGCCAGTGACCAAGGCTTAAGCAATCAGCCCCAGCATTTT. As protein: CASDQGLSNQPQHF.

This clone was observed a few times. This chain connects TRBV5-1 to TRBJ1-2; D remains ambiguous. Per germline, CDR1 SGHRS and CDR2 YFSETQ. The CDR3 contains 16 residues. Trimming pared 0 bases from V and 2 bases from J, leaving 14 bases between. The CDR3 protein is CASSLGGYDLNYGYTF. In DNA form, the CDR3 reads TGCGCCAGCAGCTTGGGGGGATACGATCTGAACTATGGCTACACCTTC.

The chain carries TRBV15 and TRBJ2-7, with D possibly TRBD2 on 6 matching bases. Trimming left V 6 bases short and J 0 bases short, with 12 bases between. Germline values: CDR1 LNHNV, CDR2 YYDKDF (reference sequence). The CDR3 consists of 14 residues. CDR3 coding DNA: TGTGCCACCAGTTCCGAGGGACTCTCCTACGAGCAGTACTTC. Translating gives CATSSEGLSYEQYF.

The genes are TRBV18 and TRBJ2-1; 10 positions agree with TRBD2. This CDR3 has 15 amino acids. The germline gives CDR1 KGHSH, CDR2 LQKENI. The junction had 10 bases not matched to a gene; V was cut back by 6 bases and J by 8 bases. The CDR3 coding sequence is TGTGCCAGCTCCTCCGCTAGCGGGAGAGGCGATGAGCAGTTCTTC. Its protein is CASSSASGRGDEQFF.